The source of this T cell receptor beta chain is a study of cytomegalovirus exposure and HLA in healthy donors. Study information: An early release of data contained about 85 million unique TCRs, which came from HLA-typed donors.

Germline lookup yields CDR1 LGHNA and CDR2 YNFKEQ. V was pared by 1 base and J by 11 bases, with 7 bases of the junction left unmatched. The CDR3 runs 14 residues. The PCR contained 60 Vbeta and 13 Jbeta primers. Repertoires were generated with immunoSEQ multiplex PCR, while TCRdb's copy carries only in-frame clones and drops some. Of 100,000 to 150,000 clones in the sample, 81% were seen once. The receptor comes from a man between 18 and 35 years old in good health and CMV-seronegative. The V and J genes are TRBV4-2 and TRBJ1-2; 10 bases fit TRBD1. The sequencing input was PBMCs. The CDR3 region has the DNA TGTGCCAGCAGCCAAGCCAAGGACAGGGGGTGGTACACCTTC. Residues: CASSQAKDRGWYTF.